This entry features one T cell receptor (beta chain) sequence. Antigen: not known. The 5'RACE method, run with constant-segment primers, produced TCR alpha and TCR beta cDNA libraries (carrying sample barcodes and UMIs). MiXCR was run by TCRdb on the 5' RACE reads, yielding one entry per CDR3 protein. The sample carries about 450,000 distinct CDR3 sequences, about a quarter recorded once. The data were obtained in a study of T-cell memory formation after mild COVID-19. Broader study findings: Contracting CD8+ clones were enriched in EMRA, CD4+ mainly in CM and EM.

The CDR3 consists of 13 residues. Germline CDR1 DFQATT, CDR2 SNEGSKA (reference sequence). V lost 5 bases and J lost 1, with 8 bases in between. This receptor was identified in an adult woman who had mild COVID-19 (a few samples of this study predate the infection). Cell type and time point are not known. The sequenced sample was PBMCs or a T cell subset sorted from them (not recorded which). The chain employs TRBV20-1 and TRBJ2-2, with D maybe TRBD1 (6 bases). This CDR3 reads CSARDKNTGELFF. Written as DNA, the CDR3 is TGCAGTGCTCGGGACAAGAACACCGGGGAGCTGTTTTTT.